The clone carrying this TCR beta chain was counted a single time. Residents of about two dozen US areas, aged about 18 to 89 years, made up the participants. The data belong to a study of blood T cell repertoires in COVID-19. CDR3 length: 14 amino acids. Germline loops: CDR1 LGHDT, CDR2 YNNKEL (reference sequence). V gave up 1 base and J gave up 8 bases; unmatched junction bases: 6. Sequencing used immunoSEQ multiplex PCR; TCRdb keeps in-frame clones, though not all of them. This sample has fewer than 350,000 clones, with around 85% found just once. This clonotype was sampled from a woman between 25 and 40 years old who had been exposed to COVID-19. The chain links TRBV3-1 (or the pseudogene TRBV3-2) to TRBJ1-2, with 8 bases that match TRBD1. The sequenced sample was PBMCs or T cells enriched from blood (not recorded which). The CDR3 loop is CASSQAGGAVGYTF. CDR3 in DNA: TGTGCCAGCAGCCAAGCAGGGGGCGCGGTCGGCTACACCTTC.